This T cell receptor beta chain was sequenced for a study of beta chain features in type 1 diabetes. The study, taken as a whole, reports: Across all four CD4+ subsets, people with type 1 diabetes showed modestly shorter TCRB CDR3s.

Expressed TCRB transcripts were sequenced because the entire RNA isolate underwent reverse transcription. TCRdb's table, derived via immunoSEQ multiplex PCR, lists solely in-frame clones and lacks some. The table has roughly 300,000 clones, roughly an eighth seen once; the top ten hold about 0.017%. The CDR3 loop spans 16 amino acids. Germline V lookup: CDR1 LNHNV, CDR2 YYDKDF (reference sequence). Germline trimming cut 3 bases from V and 1 base from J; bases unmatched to any gene: 5. Cells sorted by CD45RO/CCR7/CD25/CD127/CD95/CD27 comprised CD4+ naive, central memory, regulatory and stem cell-like memory cells. Turning to this clone: What it recognizes is unknown.

The chain recombines TRBV15 with TRBJ2-7; the match to TRBD2 covers 11 bases. The sequencing sample was made of naive CD4+ T cells from blood. The clonotype was recovered from a young man with type 1 diabetes. The CDR3 DNA reads TGTGCCACCAGCAGGGGGGGACTAGCGGATTCCTACGAGCAGTACTTC. Protein sequence: CATSRGGLADSYEQYF.